This entry describes one T cell receptor (beta chain). Its target is not known. The data belong to a study of CD8 T cells in Susac syndrome. Whole-study findings and limits: An acknowledgment was made by the study that its TCR sequencing and HLA analysis involved relatively few individuals.

V was cut by 0 bases and J by 7 bases, with 16 bases left in between. This CDR3 region has 15 residues. Germline CDR1 and CDR2: SGHDN and FVKESK. Reverse transcription of roughly 0.45 to 1 ug RNA was performed with random hexamers. The CDR3 of TCR beta was amplified by immunoSEQ multiplex PCR across 54 Vbeta and 13 Jbeta. One entry per CDR3 protein, called by TCRdb with MiXCR from the immunoSEQ multiplex PCR reads. The sample gives 85,000 to 95,000 distinct CDR3 sequences, roughly 94% of which show up once; about 0.3% is in the top ten. The V gene is TRBV14, the J gene TRBJ2-7; maybe TRBD1 (6 bases). Sequenced sample: CD4+ T cells from PBMCs. The sequence derives from a human donor with Susac syndrome. The CDR3 region is CASSQDHGRGFEQYF. As DNA, the CDR3 is TGTGCCAGCAGCCAAGATCATGGCAGGGGTTTTGAGCAGTACTTC.